This T cell receptor (beta chain) appears in the sequencing data of a study of T cell responses to AZD1222 COVID-19 vaccine. This table comes from immunoSEQ multiplex PCR, and its TCRdb copy is limited to in-frame clones, with some not included. The sample carries 100,000 or so clones, about 90% recorded once. Germline V CDR1 and CDR2: MDHEN, SYDVKM. Trimming removed 2 bases at V and 5 bases at J, with 7 bases between. The CDR3 extends over 12 amino acids. With respect to this clone: Its antigen is undetermined. Additional DNA sequences in this sample encode the identical CDR3.

Overall study results and limits: Reportedly, close to half of spike-specific TCRs are directed against unmutated variant regions.

The rearrangement links TRBV28 to TRBJ2-7; D perhaps matches TRBD1 (5 bases). The sequencing here drew on peripheral blood, taken 28 days after the second AZD1222 dose. This TCR derives from an adult who received the AZD1222 COVID-19 vaccine. DNA for the CDR3: TGTGCCAGCAGTTTAAGGGGTCACGAGCAGTACTTC. Amino acid sequence: CASSLRGHEQYF.